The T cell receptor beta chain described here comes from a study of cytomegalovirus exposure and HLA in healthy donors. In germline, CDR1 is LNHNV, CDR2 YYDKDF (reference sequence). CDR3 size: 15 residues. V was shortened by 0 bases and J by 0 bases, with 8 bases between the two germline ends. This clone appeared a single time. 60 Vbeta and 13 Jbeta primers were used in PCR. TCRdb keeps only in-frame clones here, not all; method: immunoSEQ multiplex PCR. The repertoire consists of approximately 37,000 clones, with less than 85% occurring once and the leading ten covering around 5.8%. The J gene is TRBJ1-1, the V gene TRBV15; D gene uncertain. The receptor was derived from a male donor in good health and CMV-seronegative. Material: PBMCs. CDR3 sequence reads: CATSRDDNVNTEAFF. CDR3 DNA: TGTGCCACCAGCAGAGACGACAACGTGAACACTGAAGCTTTCTTT.